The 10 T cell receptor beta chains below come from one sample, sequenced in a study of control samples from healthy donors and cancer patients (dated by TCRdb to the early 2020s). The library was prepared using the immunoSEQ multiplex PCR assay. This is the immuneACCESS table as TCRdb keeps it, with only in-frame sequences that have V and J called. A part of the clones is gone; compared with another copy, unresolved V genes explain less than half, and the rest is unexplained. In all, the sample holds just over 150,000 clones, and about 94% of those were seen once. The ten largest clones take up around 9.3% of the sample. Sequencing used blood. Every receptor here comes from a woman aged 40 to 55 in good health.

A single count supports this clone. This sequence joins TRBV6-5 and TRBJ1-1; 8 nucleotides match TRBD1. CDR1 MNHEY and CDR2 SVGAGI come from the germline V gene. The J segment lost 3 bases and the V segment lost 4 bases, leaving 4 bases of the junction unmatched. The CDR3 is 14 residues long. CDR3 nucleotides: TGTGCCAGCAGTTTGGGACAGGCGGACACTGAAGCTTTCTTT. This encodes CASSLGQADTEAFF.

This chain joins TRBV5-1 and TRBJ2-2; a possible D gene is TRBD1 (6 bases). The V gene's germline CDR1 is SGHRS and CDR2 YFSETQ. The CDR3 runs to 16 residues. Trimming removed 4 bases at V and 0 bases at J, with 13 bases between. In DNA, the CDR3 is TGCGCCAGCAGCACGACAGGAGACGCGAACACCGGGGAGCTGTTTTTT. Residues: CASSTTGDANTGELFF.

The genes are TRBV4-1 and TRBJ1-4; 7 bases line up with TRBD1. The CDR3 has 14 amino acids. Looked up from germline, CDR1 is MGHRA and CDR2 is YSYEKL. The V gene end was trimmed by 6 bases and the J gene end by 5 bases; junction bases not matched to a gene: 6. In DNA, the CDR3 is TGCGCCAGCAGAGACCCGACAGGGAATGAAAAACTGTTTTTT. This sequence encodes CASRDPTGNEKLFF.

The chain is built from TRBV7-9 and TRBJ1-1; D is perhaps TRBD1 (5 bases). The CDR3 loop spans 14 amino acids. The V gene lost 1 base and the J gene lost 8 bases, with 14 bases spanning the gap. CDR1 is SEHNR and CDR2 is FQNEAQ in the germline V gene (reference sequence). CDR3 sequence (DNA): TGTGCCAGCAGCTTAGTTTTCGATAGGGGAGAAGCTTTCTTT. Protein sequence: CASSLVFDRGEAFF.

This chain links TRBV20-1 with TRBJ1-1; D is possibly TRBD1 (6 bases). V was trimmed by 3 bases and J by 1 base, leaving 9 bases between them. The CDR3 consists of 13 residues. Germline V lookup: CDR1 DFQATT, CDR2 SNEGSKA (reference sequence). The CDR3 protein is CSASIGGNTEAFF. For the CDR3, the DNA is TGCAGTGCTAGTATAGGGGGGAACACTGAAGCTTTCTTT.

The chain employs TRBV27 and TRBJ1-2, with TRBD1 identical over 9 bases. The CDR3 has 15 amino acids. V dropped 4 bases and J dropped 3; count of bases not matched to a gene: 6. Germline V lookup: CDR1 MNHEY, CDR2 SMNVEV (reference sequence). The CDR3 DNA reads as TGTGCCAGCAGTTCGCGGACAGGGGCCGACTATGGCTACACCTTC. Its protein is CASSSRTGADYGYTF.

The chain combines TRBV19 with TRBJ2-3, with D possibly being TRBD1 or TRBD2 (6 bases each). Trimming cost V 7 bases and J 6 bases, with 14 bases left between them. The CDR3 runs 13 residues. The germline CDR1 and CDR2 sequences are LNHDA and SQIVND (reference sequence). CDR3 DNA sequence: TGTGCCAGTACGAGGGGGGCCGGGGATACGCAGTATTTT. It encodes CASTRGAGDTQYF.

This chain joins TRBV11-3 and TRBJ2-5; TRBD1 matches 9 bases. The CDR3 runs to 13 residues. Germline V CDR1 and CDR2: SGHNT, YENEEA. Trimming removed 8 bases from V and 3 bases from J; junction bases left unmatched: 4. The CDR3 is CASSGQGEETQYF. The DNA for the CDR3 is TGTGCCAGCTCGGGACAGGGCGAAGAGACCCAGTACTTC.

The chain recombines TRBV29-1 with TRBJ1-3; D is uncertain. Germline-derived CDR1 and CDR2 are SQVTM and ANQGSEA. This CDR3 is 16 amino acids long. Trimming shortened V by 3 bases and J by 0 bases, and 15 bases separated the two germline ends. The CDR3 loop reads CSVDLFSDSSGNTIYF. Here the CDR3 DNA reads TGCAGCGTTGACCTTTTCTCCGATAGCTCTGGAAACACCATATATTTT.

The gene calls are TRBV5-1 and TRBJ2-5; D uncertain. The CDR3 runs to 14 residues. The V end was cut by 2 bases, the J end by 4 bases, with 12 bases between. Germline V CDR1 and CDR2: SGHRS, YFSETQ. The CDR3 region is CASSLARSGETQYF. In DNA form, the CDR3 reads TGCGCCAGCAGCTTAGCAAGATCAGGAGAGACCCAGTACTTC.